Shown below are 27 T cell receptor beta chains from a single sample sequenced in a study of cytomegalovirus exposure and HLA in healthy donors. The protocol was immunoSEQ multiplex PCR, while the TCRdb copy is restricted to in-frame clones and leaves out a portion. The sample comprises 150,000 to 250,000 clones, about 81% of which are singletons, and 0.95% to 1.5% rests with the top ten. The sequenced sample was PBMCs. The receptors shown here come from a woman aged 25 to 39 in good health and CMV-seronegative.

The V gene is TRBV6-1, the J gene TRBJ2-1; perhaps TRBD2 as D (5 bases). The CDR3 is 14 amino acids. Germline V gene sequence: CDR1 MNHNS, CDR2 SASEGT. Trimming shortened V by 6 bases and J by 8 bases, and 17 bases separated the two germline ends. DNA of the CDR3: TGTGCCAGCAGCGAAAAAGGTGAGAGGGATGAGCAGTTCTTC. Its translation is CASSEKGERDEQFF.

This chain links TRBV2 with TRBJ2-7; D gene ambiguous. V gave up 7 bases and J gave up 4 bases, with 11 bases separating them. Per the germline V gene, CDR1 is SNHLY and CDR2 is FYNNEI. The CDR3 length is 12 residues. CDR3 sequence (DNA): TGTGCCAGCACAATGACTGAATACGAGCAGTACTTC. It is translated as CASTMTEYEQYF. Using reference TRBV2 and TRBJ2-7 for the parts outside the CDR3, the full variable domain is EPEVTQTPSHQVTQMGQEVILRCVPISNHLYFYWYRQILGQKVEFLVSFYNNEISEKSEIFDDQFSVERPDGSNFTLKIRSTKLEDSAMYFCASTMTEYEQYFGPGTRLTVT.

The chain carries TRBV11-2 and TRBJ2-3, with a possible D match to TRBD2 (5 bases). Germline V gene data show CDR1 as SGHAT and CDR2 as FQNNGV. CDR3 length: 15 residues. The V end lost 0 bases, the J end lost 0 bases, and 7 bases lay between the germline ends. Here the CDR3 reads CASSLEGGSTDTQYF. The CDR3 nucleotides are TGTGCCAGCAGCTTAGAAGGCGGGAGCACAGATACGCAGTATTTT.

This clone was detected a few times. The chain carries TRBV4-1 and TRBJ1-2; D remains ambiguous. The CDR3 loop spans 11 amino acids. Germline V gene sequence: CDR1 MGHRA, CDR2 YSYEKL. The V end lost 3 bases, the J end lost 5 bases, and 4 bases lay between the germline ends. CDR3 sequence: CASSHLYGYTF. The CDR3 DNA reads as TGCGCCAGCAGCCACCTATATGGCTACACCTTC.

The table lists this clone with a count of one. The J gene is TRBJ2-4, the V gene TRBV9; TRBD2 aligns across 7 bases. The CDR3 is 16 amino acids. Germline CDR1 reads SGDLS; CDR2 reads YYNGEE. V lost 0 bases and J lost 7; bases outside the gene matches: 10. CDR3 DNA sequence: TGTGCCAGCAGCGTAGGTATACGGGAGGCCCGGAACATTCAGTACTTC. Residues: CASSVGIREARNIQYF.

This clone has a handful of counts. The rearrangement uses TRBV6-1 and TRBJ1-2; 7 nucleotides agree with TRBD1. Trimming took 0 bases from V and 1 from J; bases not matched to a gene: 5. The CDR3 runs to 16 residues. CDR1 MNHNS and CDR2 SASEGT come from the germline V gene. CDR3 region: CASSEAGDRLNYGYTF. Written as DNA, the CDR3 is TGTGCCAGCAGTGAAGCGGGGGACAGACTTAACTATGGCTACACCTTC.

The chain combines TRBV6-6 with TRBJ1-1; no reliable D call. The germline CDR1 and CDR2 sequences are MNHNY and SVGAGI (reference sequence). The CDR3 loop spans 11 amino acids. Between the trimmed V and J ends, which lost 7 bases and 5 bases, there was a span of 8 bases. The CDR3, as DNA: TGTGCCAGCACCGGTAATACTGAAGCTTTCTTT. Translated, it gives CASTGNTEAFF.

The rearrangement links TRBV7-2 to TRBJ1-1; D gene uncertain. The V and J ends lost 2 bases and 3 bases respectively, with 13 bases between them. From germline, CDR1 is SGHTA and CDR2 FQGNSA. The CDR3 totals 15 residues. CDR3 protein: CASSLSSQVDTEAFF. CDR3 sequence (DNA): TGTGCCAGCAGCTTAAGTTCCCAGGTCGACACTGAAGCTTTCTTT.

V is TRBV6-1 and J is TRBJ1-5, with no clear D. The CDR3 sequence is 14 residues long. CDR1 and CDR2 from the germline V gene are MNHNS and SASEGT. V was clipped by 2 bases and J by 5 bases, with 10 bases between them. The CDR3: CASSETFDDQPQHF. DNA of the CDR3: TGTGCCAGCAGTGAAACATTTGATGATCAGCCCCAGCATTTT.

This clone was seen a single time. DNA of the CDR3: TGCAGCATAGGGGGCACTGAAGCTTTCTTT. Protein: CSIGGTEAFF. V and J are TRBV29-1 and TRBJ1-1; tentative D call: TRBD1 (6 bases). Germline V gives CDR1 SQVTM, CDR2 ANQGSEA. This CDR3 is 10 amino acids long. The germline V and J ends were trimmed by 8 bases and 4 bases, with 8 bases remaining between them.

V gene TRBV5-6 combines with J gene TRBJ2-3; tentative D call: TRBD2 (6 bases). This CDR3 is built from 11 residues. Trimming cost V 1 base and J 10 bases, with 7 bases left between them. The germline gives CDR1 SGHDT, CDR2 YYEEEE. CDR3 in DNA: TGTGCCAGCAGCTTGTGGGGGGCGCAGTATTTT. Amino acid sequence: CASSLWGAQYF.

The chain couples TRBV25-1 to TRBJ1-1, with 7 bases matching TRBD1. Germline CDR1 MGHDK, CDR2 SYGVNS. V trimming: 6 bases; J trimming: 4 bases; junction bases outside the gene matches: 8. This CDR3 is 14 amino acids long. In nucleotides, the CDR3 is TGTGCCAGCAGCCGACAGGGCTGGAGCACTGAAGCTTTCTTT. It codes for CASSRQGWSTEAFF.

The chain carries TRBV5-1 and TRBJ2-5; 9 bases map to TRBD1. Per the germline V gene, CDR1 is SGHRS and CDR2 is YFSETQ. V was pared by 6 bases and J by 4 bases, with 4 bases of the junction left unmatched. The CDR3 loop spans 13 amino acids. CDR3 loop: CASKPGQGETQYF. The DNA for the CDR3 is TGCGCCAGCAAACCGGGACAGGGAGAGACCCAGTACTTC.

The chain has TRBV9 and TRBJ2-5; 8 bases line up with TRBD1. Unmatched junction bases numbered 4, after V lost 4 bases and J lost 2 bases. The CDR3 covers 14 residues. Germline-derived CDR1 and CDR2 are SGDLS and YYNGEE. The CDR3 reads CASSLGQGQETQYF. CDR3 DNA: TGTGCCAGCAGCTTAGGACAGGGACAAGAGACCCAGTACTTC.

The rearrangement uses TRBV2 and TRBJ1-3; no firm D call. This CDR3 has 11 residues. The V end lost 6 bases, the J end lost 8 bases, and 8 bases lay between the germline ends. In germline, CDR1 is SNHLY, CDR2 FYNNEI. The chain's CDR3 is CASRGEDTIYF. CDR3 nucleotide sequence: TGTGCCAGCAGGGGTGAGGACACCATATATTTT.

The chain joins TRBV9 to TRBJ1-4; 7 nucleotides align to TRBD1. Germline V gives CDR1 SGDLS, CDR2 YYNGEE. There are 13 residues in the CDR3. Trimming removed 3 bases from V and 6 bases from J; junction bases left unmatched: 2. CDR3 loop: CASSDGTDEKLFF. The CDR3 nucleotides are TGTGCCAGCAGCGACGGGACAGATGAAAAACTGTTTTTT.

V and J are TRBV7-9 and TRBJ1-5; tentative D call: TRBD1 (6 bases). Trimming shortened V by 4 bases and J by 0 bases, and 16 bases separated the two germline ends. The CDR3 is made up of 17 amino acids. From germline, CDR1 is SEHNR and CDR2 FQNEAQ (reference sequence). The CDR3 protein is CASSSSKGTNSNQPQHF. CDR3 DNA: TGTGCCAGCAGCTCCAGTAAAGGGACAAATAGCAATCAGCCCCAGCATTTT.

CDR3 sequence: CAWSGGTGIGNQPQHF. The CDR3 region has the DNA TGTGCCTGGAGTGGGGGGACAGGGATTGGAAATCAGCCCCAGCATTTT. J is TRBJ1-5 and V is TRBV30; 9 nucleotides agree with TRBD1. Germline trimming cut 1 base from V and 4 bases from J; bases unmatched to any gene: 8. Germline loops: CDR1 GTSNPN, CDR2 SVGIG (reference sequence). This CDR3 region has 16 residues.

The J gene is TRBJ2-2, the V gene TRBV7-3, with TRBD2 matching over 15 bases. Germline CDR1 SGHTA, CDR2 FQGTGA. With 5 bases clipped from V and 6 bases from J, the junction kept 7 bases outside the gene matches. This CDR3 is 17 amino acids long. CDR3 coding DNA: TGTGCCAGCAGCCCCCCCGGACTAGCGGGGGGGCCCGGGGAGCTGTTTTTT. Translated: CASSPPGLAGGPGELFF. Full variable domain (remainder filled in from reference TRBV7-3 and TRBJ2-2): GAGVSQTPSNKVTEKGKYVELRCDPISGHTALYWYRQSLGQGPEFLIYFQGTGAADDSGLPNDRFFAVRPEGSVSTLKIQRTERGDSAVYLCASSPPGLAGGPGELFFGEGSRLTVL.

The chain links TRBV29-1 to TRBJ2-5; weak D call: TRBD1 (5 bases). The germline V gene has CDR1 SQVTM and CDR2 ANQGSEA. This CDR3 has 13 amino acids. Trimming shortened V by 4 bases and J by 5 bases, and 14 bases separated the two germline ends. Written as DNA, the CDR3 is TGCAGCGTTGGGCAGGGCCTAGGGGAGACCCAGTACTTC. Encoded protein: CSVGQGLGETQYF.

The CDR3 region is CASSFWDRVAYEQYF. DNA for the CDR3: TGTGCCAGCAGTTTCTGGGACAGGGTTGCCTACGAGCAGTACTTC. This chain links TRBV27 with TRBJ2-7; 9 bases match TRBD1. The CDR3 is 15 amino acids. The germline V gene encodes CDR1 MNHEY and CDR2 SMNVEV (reference sequence). The J segment lost 2 bases and the V segment lost 3 bases, leaving 5 bases of the junction unmatched.

CDR3 residues: CATSSGLAGKYEQYF. CDR3 nucleotide sequence: TGTGCCACCAGCAGCGGCCTAGCGGGAAAATACGAGCAGTACTTC. The genes are TRBV15 and TRBJ2-7, with 9 bases lining up with TRBD2. The junction had 7 bases not matched to a gene; V was cut back by 3 bases and J by 4 bases. Germline V gene data show CDR1 as LNHNV and CDR2 as YYDKDF (reference sequence). The CDR3 has 15 residues.

This clone has only a few counts. The V and J genes are TRBV11-2 and TRBJ2-7; 8 bases are shared with TRBD2. CDR3 length: 15 residues. Looked up from germline, CDR1 is SGHAT and CDR2 is FQNNGV. J was trimmed by 3 bases and V by 5 bases; bases with no gene match: 9. In nucleotides, the CDR3 is TGTGCCAGCAGCCCCCTGGGACTAGTCCTCTACGAGCAGTACTTC. Encoded protein: CASSPLGLVLYEQYF.

This clone was seen only once. The gene calls are TRBV6-5 and TRBJ1-2; 10 nucleotides align to TRBD1. The CDR3 sequence is 14 residues long. CDR1 is MNHEY, CDR2 SVGAGI, per germline. J lost 4 bases, V lost 4 bases, and 3 bases had no gene match. The CDR3 DNA is TGTGCCAGCAGTTTCGGGACAGGGGCCTATGGCTACACCTTC. Translating gives CASSFGTGAYGYTF.

The chain links TRBV19 to TRBJ1-5; 7 bases match TRBD1. Germline V lookup: CDR1 LNHDA, CDR2 SQIVND (reference sequence). This CDR3 is 14 amino acids long. V shed 6 bases, J shed 3 bases, and the junction held 5 bases outside the gene matches. For the CDR3, the DNA is TGTGCCAGTAGGCAGGGGGAGCCCAATCAGCCCCAGCATTTT. Translated: CASRQGEPNQPQHF. Looking up the rest from reference TRBV19 and TRBJ1-5 gives the full variable domain: DGGITQSPKYLFRKEGQNVTLSCEQNLNHDAMYWYRQDPGQGLRLIYYSQIVNDFQKGDIAEGYSVSREKKESFPLTVTSAQKNPTAFYLCASRQGEPNQPQHFGDGTRLSIL.

This sequence joins TRBV4-1 and TRBJ1-4, with no clear D. Germline values: CDR1 MGHRA, CDR2 YSYEKL. The V end was cut by 4 bases, the J end by 8 bases, with 11 bases between. The CDR3 runs to 13 residues. CDR3 loop: CASSPGYEEKLFF. The CDR3 DNA reads as TGCGCCAGCAGCCCCGGGTACGAGGAAAAACTGTTTTTT.

The chain uses TRBV5-4 and TRBJ2-3, with 10 bases identical to TRBD2. Germline CDR1 reads SGHNT; CDR2 reads YYREEE (reference sequence). The CDR3 has 15 amino acids. The V gene end was trimmed by 5 bases and the J gene end by 5 bases; junction bases not matched to a gene: 8. CDR3 nucleotides: TGTGCCAGCAGGCCAGCGGGGGGGCCGAAAGATACGCAGTATTTT. Encoded protein: CASRPAGGPKDTQYF.